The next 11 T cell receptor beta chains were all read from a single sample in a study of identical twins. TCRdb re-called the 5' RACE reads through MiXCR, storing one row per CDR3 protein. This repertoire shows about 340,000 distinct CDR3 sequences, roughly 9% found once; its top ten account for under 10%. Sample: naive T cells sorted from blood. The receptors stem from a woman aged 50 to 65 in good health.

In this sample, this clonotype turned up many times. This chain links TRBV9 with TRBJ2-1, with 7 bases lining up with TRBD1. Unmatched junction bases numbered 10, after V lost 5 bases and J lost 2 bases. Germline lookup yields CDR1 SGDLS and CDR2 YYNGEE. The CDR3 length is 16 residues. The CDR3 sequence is CASSSPPGQPYNEQFF. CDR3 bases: TGTGCCAGCAGTTCTCCTCCGGGACAGCCCTACAATGAGCAGTTCTTC. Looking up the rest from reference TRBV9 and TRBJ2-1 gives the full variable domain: DSGVTQTPKHLITATGQRVTLRCSPRSGDLSVYWYQQSLDQGLQFLIQYYNGEERAKGNILERFSAQQFPDLHSELNLSSLELGDSALYFCASSSPPGQPYNEQFFGPGTRLTVL.

Here the CDR3 DNA reads TGTGCCAGCAGTTCGCTTGCAACTAATGAAAAACTGTTTTTT. Protein sequence: CASSSLATNEKLFF. V usage is TRBV27 and J usage is TRBJ1-4; D uncertain. V lost 4 bases, J lost 0 bases, and 6 bases lay in between. Germline-derived CDR1 and CDR2 are MNHEY and SMNVEV (reference sequence). The CDR3 is 14 amino acids. Full variable domain (remainder filled in from reference TRBV27 and TRBJ1-4): EAQVTQNPRYLITVTGKKLTVTCSQNMNHEYMSWYRQDPGLGLRQIYYSMNVEVTDKGDVPEGYKVSRKEKRNFPLILESPSPNQTSLYFCASSSLATNEKLFFGSGTQLSVL.

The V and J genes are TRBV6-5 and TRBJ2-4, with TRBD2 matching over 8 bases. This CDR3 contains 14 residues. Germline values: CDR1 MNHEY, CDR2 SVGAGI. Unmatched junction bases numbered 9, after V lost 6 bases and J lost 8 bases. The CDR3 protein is CASRSPGGNHIQYF. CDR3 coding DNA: TGTGCCAGCAGATCCCCGGGGGGGAATCACATTCAGTACTTC.

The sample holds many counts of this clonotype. CDR3 DNA sequence: TGTGCCAGCGGCAATGGACATTTCAATCAGCCCCAGCATTTT. It is translated as CASGNGHFNQPQHF. V and J are TRBV7-2 and TRBJ1-5; a possible D gene is TRBD1 (5 bases). The length of the CDR3 is 14 residues. The germline V gene has CDR1 SGHTA and CDR2 FQGNSA. Trimming shortened V by 8 bases and J by 3 bases, and 14 bases separated the two germline ends.

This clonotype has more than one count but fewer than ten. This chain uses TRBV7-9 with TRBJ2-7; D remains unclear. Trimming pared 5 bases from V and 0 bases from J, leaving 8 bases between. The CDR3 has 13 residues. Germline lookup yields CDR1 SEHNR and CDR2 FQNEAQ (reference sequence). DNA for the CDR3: TGTGCCAGCAGCGGAACCAGCTCCTACGAGCAGTACTTC. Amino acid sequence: CASSGTSSYEQYF.

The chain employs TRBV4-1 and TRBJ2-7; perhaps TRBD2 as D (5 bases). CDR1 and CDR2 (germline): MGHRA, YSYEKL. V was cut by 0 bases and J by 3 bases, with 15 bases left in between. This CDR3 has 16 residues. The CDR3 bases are TGCGCCAGCAGCCAAGAACGACCAAACGGGGTCTACGAGCAGTACGTC. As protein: CASSQERPNGVYEQYV.

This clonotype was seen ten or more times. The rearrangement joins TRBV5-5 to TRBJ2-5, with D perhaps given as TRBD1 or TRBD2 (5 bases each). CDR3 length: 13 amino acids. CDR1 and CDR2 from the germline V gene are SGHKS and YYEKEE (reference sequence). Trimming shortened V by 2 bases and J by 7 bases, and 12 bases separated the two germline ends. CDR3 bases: TGTGCCAGCAGCTTTCGCAGGGACGTGACCCAGTACTTC. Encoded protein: CASSFRRDVTQYF.

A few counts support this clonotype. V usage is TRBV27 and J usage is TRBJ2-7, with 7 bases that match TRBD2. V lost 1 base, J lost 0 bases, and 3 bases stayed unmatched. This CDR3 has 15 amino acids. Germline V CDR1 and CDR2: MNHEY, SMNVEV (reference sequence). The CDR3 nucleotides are TGTGCCAGCAGTTTATTAGGCGGGAGCTCCTACGAGCAGTACTTC. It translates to CASSLLGGSSYEQYF.

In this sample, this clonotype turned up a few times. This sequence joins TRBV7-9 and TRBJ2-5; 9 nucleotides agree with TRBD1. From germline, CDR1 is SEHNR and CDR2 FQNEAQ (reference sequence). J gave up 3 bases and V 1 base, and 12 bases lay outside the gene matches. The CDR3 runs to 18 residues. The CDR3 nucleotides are TGTGCCAGCAGCTTAGGGGACGCCGGGACAGGGCAAGAAGAGACCCAGTACTTC. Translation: CASSLGDAGTGQEETQYF.

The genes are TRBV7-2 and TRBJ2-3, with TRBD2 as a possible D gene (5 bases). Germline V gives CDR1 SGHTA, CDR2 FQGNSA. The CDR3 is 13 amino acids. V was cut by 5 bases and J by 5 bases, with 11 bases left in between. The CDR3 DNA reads TGTGCCAGCAGCCCGTATCGGGGAGATACGCAGTATTTT. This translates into CASSPYRGDTQYF.

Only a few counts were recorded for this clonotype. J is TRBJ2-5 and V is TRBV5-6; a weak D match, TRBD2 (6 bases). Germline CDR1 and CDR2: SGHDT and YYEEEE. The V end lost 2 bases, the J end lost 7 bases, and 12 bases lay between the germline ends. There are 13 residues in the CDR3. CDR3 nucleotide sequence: TGTGCCAGCAGCTTAGTCGAGGAGGGGACCCAGTACTTC. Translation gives CASSLVEEGTQYF. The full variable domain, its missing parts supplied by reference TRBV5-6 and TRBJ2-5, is DAGVTQSPTHLIKTRGQQVTLRCSPKSGHDTVSWYQQALGQGPQFIFQYYEEEERQRGNFPDRFSGHQFPNYSSELNVNALLLGDSALYLCASSLVEEGTQYFGPGTRLLVL.